One T cell receptor (beta chain) is described in this entry. Its antigen remains unidentified. No base quality information exists; no much larger clone differs at one position. The library was made by 5' RACE. The instrument was an Illumina HiSeq 2000. Template switching introduced a universal primer binding site; the final cDNA contained a unique molecular identifier, enabling accurate counting of TCR cDNA molecules. Specific primers in the conserved constant-segment region were used to synthesize first-strand cDNA for TCR alpha and beta chains. Each cDNA library was double barcoded, with a SMART-Mk sample barcode plus Illumina barcodes, to control for contamination. TruSeq adapter sequences and Illumina sample barcodes were added in two successive PCR steps. Sequencing of the TCR alpha and beta cDNA libraries was done on the Illumina HiSeq platform using custom primers. Per the original workflow: MiGEC processed the raw reads to extract unique molecular identifiers, while MiXCR was used to determine the CDR3 positions. For each individual, recombination models were inferred using an EM algorithm with the repgenHMM and IGoR tools. Shared clonotype analysis was performed with the tcR package in R, normalizing sharing by the product of cloneset sizes. Out-of-frame nonproductive sequences were analyzed to study raw recombination free of thymic and clonal selection effects. The public sequencing data were trimmed at Q25 with fastp and processed into clonotypes with MiXCR by TCRdb, which kept only in-frame beta chains. Merged by CDR3 protein, the rows form single entries marked with the most common genes and DNA. TCRdb's processing, not the study's, gives the V and J calls here. A total of 200,000 or so distinct CDR3 sequences appear in this sample, around 8.1% of them only once. The biggest ten clones account for about 2% of the sample.

The data belong to a study of identical twins (dated by TCRdb to the mid-2010s). Broadly, across the study: To test whether fetal clonotypes persist, the study used deep sequencing on TCR alpha and beta repertoires from monozygotic twins, unrelated adults of various ages, and cord blood. Replicate twin experiments were performed at different times using different library preparation protocols to rule out contamination. General findings and caveats noted by the study authors: In beta out-of-frame sequences, excess twin sharing was weaker, because having fewer shared sequences lowered the signal-to-noise ratio. Fewer insertions were carried by abundant cord blood beta clonotypes, a similar but weaker trend appeared in young adult naive repertoires, and no such trend appeared in memory repertoires. Compared with coincidental sharing between unrelated individuals, an excess of low generation-probability sequences was observed among out-of-frame TCR alpha sequences shared between twins. Out-of-frame TCR alpha sharing in monozygotic twins was systematically underestimated by recombination models, whereas sharing between unrelated individuals was in agreement with the recombination models. Zero-insertion analyses could be partly confounded by invariant T cells such as MAIT and iNKT, though diverse VJ usage argued against such confounding for most clonotypes. Conclusions relied on cross-sectional statistical analysis, since the same donors could not be followed over many years.

Every donor in the study was a healthy Caucasian. The twin cohort comprised three pairs of female monozygotic twins, all aged about 18 to 29 years. Miltenyi CD45RO+ enrichment and human naive T-cell isolation kits were used to isolate memory (CD45RO+) and naive T cells from PBMC. The same specimen was also included in a second study, on yellow fever vaccine responses in identical twins. From the second report: According to the authors, in identical twins the way T cells responded to vaccination appeared partly convergent and partly personalized. The study precisely tracked vaccine-responding T cell clones in identical twins.

Sequenced: memory (CD45RO+) T cells sorted from blood. The intended sense of this specimen's cell subset or site label: CD45RO+ enriched T cells. This sequence was found in a woman between 18 and 30 years old in good health.

The bases are TGTGCCAGCAGCTATATCGGACAACCAACCGGGGAGCTGTTTTTT. It is translated as CASSYIGQPTGELFF. Recombination joined TRBV5-6 with TRBJ2-2, and possibly TRBD1, on 5 matching bases. The germline V gene specifies SGHDT as CDR1 and YYEEEE as CDR2. The CDR3 runs 15 amino acids, cysteine and phenylalanine included. CDR3 DNA is the only sequence kept; it has 45 bases, read in frame from the first base. V is shortened by 3 bases, J by 5 bases, and the region joining them spans 14 bases.